Sequencing of this TCR beta chain was carried out in a study of blood T cell repertoires in COVID-19. Only in-frame clones appear in the TCRdb table, and some are missing; sequencing was by immunoSEQ multiplex PCR. The table has approximately 220,000 clones, 87% seen once. Germline assignment: CDR1 LGHNA and CDR2 YSLEER. The CDR3 loop spans 13 amino acids. Trimming cost V 4 bases and J 3 bases, with 9 bases left between them. The V and J genes are TRBV4-3 and TRBJ1-1; D is possibly TRBD1 (5 bases). The receptor's source is a woman aged 30 to 39 with acute COVID-19. The sample comprised PBMCs or T cells enriched from blood (not recorded which). The CDR3 nucleotides read TGCGCCAGCAGCCCTGGACACTACACTGAAGCTTTCTTT. Protein sequence: CASSPGHYTEAFF.